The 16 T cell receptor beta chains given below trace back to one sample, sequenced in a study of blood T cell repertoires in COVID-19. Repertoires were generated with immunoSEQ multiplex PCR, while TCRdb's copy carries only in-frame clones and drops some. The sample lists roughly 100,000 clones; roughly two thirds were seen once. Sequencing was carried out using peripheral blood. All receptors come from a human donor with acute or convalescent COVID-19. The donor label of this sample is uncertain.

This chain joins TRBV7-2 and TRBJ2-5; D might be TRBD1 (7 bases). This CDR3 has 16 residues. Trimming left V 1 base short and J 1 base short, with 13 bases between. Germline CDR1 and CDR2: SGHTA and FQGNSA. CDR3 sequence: CASSLGQGGSQETQYF. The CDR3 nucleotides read TGTGCCAGCAGCTTAGGGCAGGGGGGTTCCCAAGAGACCCAGTACTTC. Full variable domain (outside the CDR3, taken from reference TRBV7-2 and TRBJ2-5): GAGVSQSPSNKVTEKGKDVELRCDPISGHTALYWYRQSLGQGLEFLIYFQGNSAPDKSGLPSDRFSAERTGGSVSTLTIQRTQQEDSAVYLCASSLGQGGSQETQYFGPGTRLLVL.

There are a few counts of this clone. CDR3 sequence reads: CASRPSGGREQYF. CDR3 nucleotide sequence: TGTGCCAGCCGCCCTTCGGGGGGCAGGGAGCAGTACTTC. This rearrangement joins TRBV27 to TRBJ2-7; perhaps TRBD2 as D (7 bases). Germline lookup yields CDR1 MNHEY and CDR2 SMNVEV (reference sequence). Trimming stripped 8 bases from V and 7 bases from J, with 18 bases between. The CDR3 totals 13 residues.

This CDR3 is CAISQGQGIVSNEQFF. The CDR3 bases are TGTGCCATCAGCCAAGGACAGGGAATCGTTTCGAATGAGCAGTTCTTC. The chain couples TRBV10-3 to TRBJ2-1; TRBD1 matches at 8 bases. The CDR3 consists of 16 residues. V trimming: 6 bases; J trimming: 7 bases; junction bases outside the gene matches: 14. Per the germline V gene, CDR1 is ENHRY and CDR2 is SYGVKD.

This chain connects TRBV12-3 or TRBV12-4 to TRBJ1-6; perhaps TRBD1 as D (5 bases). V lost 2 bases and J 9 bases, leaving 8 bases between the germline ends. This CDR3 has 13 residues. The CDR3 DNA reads TGTGCCAGCAGTTTAAGGGGAGGTTCACCCCTCCACTTT. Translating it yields CASSLRGGSPLHF.

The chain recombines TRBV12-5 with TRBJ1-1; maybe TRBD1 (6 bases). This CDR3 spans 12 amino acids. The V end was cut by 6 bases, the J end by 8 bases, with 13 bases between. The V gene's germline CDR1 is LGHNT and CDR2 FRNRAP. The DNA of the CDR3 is TGTGCTAGTGGGGGAATCACAGGGGAAGCTTTCTTT. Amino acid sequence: CASGGITGEAFF.

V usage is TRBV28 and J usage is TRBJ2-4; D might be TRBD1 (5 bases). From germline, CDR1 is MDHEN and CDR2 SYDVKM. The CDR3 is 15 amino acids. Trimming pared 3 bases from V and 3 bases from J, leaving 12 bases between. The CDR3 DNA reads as TGTGCCAGCAGTTTTAGGGGCAGTCTCAAAAACATTCAGTACTTC. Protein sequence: CASSFRGSLKNIQYF.

CDR3 residues: CASAAPTGLQETQYF. Here the CDR3 DNA reads TGTGCTAGTGCCGCCCCGACAGGGCTCCAAGAGACCCAGTACTTC. The rearrangement uses TRBV12-5 and TRBJ2-5, with TRBD1 matching over 7 bases. The CDR3 sequence is 15 residues long. Germline V gives CDR1 LGHNT, CDR2 FRNRAP. V lost 7 bases, J lost 1 base, and 9 bases stayed unmatched.

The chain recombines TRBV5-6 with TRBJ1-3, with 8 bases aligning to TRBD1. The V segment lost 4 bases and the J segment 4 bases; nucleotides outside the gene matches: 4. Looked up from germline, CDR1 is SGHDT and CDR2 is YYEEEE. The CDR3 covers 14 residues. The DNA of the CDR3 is TGTGCCAGCAGCCTGACAGGGGCCGGAAACACCATATATTTT. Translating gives CASSLTGAGNTIYF.

The CDR3 coding sequence is TGTGCCTGGAGTACCAACTCCGGTCCCCAGCATTTT. It codes for CAWSTNSGPQHF. The chain has TRBV30 and TRBJ1-5; D gene ambiguous. Germline CDR1 reads GTSNPN; CDR2 reads SVGIG (reference sequence). V was shortened by 2 bases and J by 10 bases, with 12 bases between the two germline ends. The CDR3 contains 12 residues.

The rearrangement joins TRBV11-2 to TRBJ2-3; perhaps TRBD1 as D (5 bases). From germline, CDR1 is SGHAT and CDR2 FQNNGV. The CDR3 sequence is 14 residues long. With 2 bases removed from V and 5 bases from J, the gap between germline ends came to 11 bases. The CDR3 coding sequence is TGTGCCAGCAGCTTATATCAGGGCCAAGATACGCAGTATTTT. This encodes CASSLYQGQDTQYF.

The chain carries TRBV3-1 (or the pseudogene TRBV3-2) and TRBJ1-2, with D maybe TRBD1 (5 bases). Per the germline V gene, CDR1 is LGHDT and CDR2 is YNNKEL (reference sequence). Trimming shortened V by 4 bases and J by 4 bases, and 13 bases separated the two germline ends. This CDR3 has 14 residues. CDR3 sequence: CASSPVRGGYGYTF. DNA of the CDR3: TGTGCCAGCAGCCCCGTAAGGGGAGGCTATGGCTACACCTTC.

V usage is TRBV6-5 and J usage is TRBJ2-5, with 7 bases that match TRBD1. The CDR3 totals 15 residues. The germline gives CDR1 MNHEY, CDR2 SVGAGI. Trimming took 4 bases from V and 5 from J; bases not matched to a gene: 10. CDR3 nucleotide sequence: TGTGCCAGCAGTTTCGGGGACAGCCCAGCGGAGACCCAGTACTTC. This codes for CASSFGDSPAETQYF.

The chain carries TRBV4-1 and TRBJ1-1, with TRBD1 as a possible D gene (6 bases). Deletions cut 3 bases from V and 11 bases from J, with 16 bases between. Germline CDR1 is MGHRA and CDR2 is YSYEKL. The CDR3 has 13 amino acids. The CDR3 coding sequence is TGCGCCAGCAGCCAGGCTACAGGGAGGGGGGCTTTCTTT. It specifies CASSQATGRGAFF.

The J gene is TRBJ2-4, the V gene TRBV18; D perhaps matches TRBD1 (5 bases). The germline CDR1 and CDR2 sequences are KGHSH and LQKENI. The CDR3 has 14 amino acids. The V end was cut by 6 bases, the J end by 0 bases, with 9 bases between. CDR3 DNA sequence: TGTGCCAGCTCGCCCAGGGTAGCCAAAAACATTCAGTACTTC. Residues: CASSPRVAKNIQYF. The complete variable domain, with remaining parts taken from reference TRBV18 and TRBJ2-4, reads NAGVMQNPRHLVRRRGQEARLRCSPMKGHSHVYWYRQLPEEGLKFMVYLQKENIIDESGMPKERFSAEFPKEGPSILRIQQVVRGDSAAYFCASSPRVAKNIQYFGAGTRLSVL.

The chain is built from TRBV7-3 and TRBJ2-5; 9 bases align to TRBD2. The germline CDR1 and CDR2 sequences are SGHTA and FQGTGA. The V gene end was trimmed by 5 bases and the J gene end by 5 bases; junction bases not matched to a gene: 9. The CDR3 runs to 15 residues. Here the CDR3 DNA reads TGTGCCAGCAGCACCCGCGGGGGGGCCGGGGAGACCCAGTACTTC. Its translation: CASSTRGGAGETQYF.

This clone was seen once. The CDR3 DNA reads TGTGCCAGTAGTATTGGAGGGGCCTACAATGAGCAGTTCTTC. Translation: CASSIGGAYNEQFF. The J gene is TRBJ2-1, the V gene TRBV19; maybe TRBD2 (6 bases). This CDR3 region has 14 residues. Per germline, CDR1 LNHDA and CDR2 SQIVND (reference sequence). Trimming pared 3 bases from V and 2 bases from J, leaving 8 bases between. The full variable domain, its missing parts supplied by reference TRBV19 and TRBJ2-1, is DGGITQSPKYLFRKEGQNVTLSCEQNLNHDAMYWYRQDPGQGLRLIYYSQIVNDFQKGDIAEGYSVSREKKESFPLTVTSAQKNPTAFYLCASSIGGAYNEQFFGPGTRLTVL.